This T cell receptor beta chain was profiled in a study of cytomegalovirus exposure and HLA in healthy donors. CDR1 is SGHVS, CDR2 FQNEAQ, per germline. Losses at the gene ends were 3 bases for V and 3 bases for J; bases not matched to a gene: 5. The CDR3 covers 15 residues. The PCR had 60 Vbeta and 13 Jbeta primers. Generated by immunoSEQ multiplex PCR, the TCRdb table keeps only in-frame clones and is missing some. In the table there are about 100,000 clones, roughly 76% of which are singletons. V is TRBV7-8 and J is TRBJ1-5; TRBD1 aligns across 7 bases. The sequencing input was PBMCs. The receptor was derived from a woman in her sixties or seventies in good health and CMV-seropositive. In DNA form, the CDR3 reads TGTGCCAGCAGCTTCCAGGGACAGATCAATCAGCCCCAGCATTTT. It translates to CASSFQGQINQPQHF.